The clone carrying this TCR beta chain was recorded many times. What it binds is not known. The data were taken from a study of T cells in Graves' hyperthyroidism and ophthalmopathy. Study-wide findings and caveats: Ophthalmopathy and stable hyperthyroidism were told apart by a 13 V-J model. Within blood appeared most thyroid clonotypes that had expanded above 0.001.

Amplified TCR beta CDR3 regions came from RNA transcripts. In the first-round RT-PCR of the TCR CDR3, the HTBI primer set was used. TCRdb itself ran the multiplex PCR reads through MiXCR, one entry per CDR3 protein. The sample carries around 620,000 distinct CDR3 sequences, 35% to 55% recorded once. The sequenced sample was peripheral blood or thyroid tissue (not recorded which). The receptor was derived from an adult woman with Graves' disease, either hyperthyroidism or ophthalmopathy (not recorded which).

The CDR3 DNA reads TGTGCCAGCAGCTTAGGTGGGCTAGCGGCCCTTTACGAGCAGTACTTC. As protein: CASSLGGLAALYEQYF. The chain links TRBV7-8 to TRBJ2-7; 7 bases are a match to TRBD2. Trimming at V came to 1 base and at J to 4 bases, leaving 10 bases not matched to a gene. The CDR3 runs 16 residues. The germline V gene has CDR1 SGHVS and CDR2 FQNEAQ.